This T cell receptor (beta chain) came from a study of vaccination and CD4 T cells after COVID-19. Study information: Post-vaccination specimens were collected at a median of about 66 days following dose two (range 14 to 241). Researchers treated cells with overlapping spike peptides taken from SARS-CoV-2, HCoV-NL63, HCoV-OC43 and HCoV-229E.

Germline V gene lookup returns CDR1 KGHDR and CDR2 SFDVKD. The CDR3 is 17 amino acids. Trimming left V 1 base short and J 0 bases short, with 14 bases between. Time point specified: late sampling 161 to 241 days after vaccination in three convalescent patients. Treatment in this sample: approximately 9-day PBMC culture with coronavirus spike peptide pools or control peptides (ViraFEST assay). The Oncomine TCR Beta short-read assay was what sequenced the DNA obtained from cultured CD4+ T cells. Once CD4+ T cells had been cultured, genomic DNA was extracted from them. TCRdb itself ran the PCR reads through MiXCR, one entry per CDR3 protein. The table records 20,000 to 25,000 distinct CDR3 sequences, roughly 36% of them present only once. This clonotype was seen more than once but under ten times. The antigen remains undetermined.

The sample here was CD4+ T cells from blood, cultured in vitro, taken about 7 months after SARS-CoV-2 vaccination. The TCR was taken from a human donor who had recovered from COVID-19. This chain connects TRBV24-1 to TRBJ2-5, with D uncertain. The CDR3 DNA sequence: TGTGCCACCAGTGATTTAGTGGGCGGAGTCCACCAAGAGACCCAGTACTTC. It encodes CATSDLVGGVHQETQYF.